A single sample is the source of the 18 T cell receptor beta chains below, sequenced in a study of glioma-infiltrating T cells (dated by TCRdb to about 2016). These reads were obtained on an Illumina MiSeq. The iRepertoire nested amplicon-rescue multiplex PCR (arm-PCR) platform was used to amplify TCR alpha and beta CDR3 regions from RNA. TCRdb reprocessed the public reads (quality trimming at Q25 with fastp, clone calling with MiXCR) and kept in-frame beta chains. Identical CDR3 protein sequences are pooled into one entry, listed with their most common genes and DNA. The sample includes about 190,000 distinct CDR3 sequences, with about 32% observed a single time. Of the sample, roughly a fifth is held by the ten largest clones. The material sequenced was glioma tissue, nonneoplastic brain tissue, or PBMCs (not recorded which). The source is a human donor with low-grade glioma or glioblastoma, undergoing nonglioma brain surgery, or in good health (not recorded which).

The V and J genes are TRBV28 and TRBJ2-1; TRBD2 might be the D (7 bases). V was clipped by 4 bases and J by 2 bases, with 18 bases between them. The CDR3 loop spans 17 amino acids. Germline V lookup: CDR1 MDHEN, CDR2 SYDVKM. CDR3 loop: CASSSMGGGATYNEQFF. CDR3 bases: TGTGCCAGCAGTTCTATGGGGGGGGGGGCGACCTACAATGAGCAGTTCTTC.

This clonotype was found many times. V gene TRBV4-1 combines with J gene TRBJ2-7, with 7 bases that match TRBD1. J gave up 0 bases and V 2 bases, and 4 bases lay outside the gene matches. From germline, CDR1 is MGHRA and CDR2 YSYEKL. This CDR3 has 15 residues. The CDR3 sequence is CASSQQGQSSYEQYF. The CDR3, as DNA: TGCGCCAGCAGCCAACAGGGACAGAGCTCCTACGAGCAGTACTTC.

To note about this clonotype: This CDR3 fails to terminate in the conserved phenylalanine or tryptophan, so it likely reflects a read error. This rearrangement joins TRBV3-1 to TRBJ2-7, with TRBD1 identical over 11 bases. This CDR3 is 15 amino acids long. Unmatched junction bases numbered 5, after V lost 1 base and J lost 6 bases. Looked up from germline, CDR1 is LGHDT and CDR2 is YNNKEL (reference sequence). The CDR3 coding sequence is TGTGCCAGCAGCCAAGTGGGGACAGGGGGAGCCGAGCAGTACTGC. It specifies CASSQVGTGGAEQYC.

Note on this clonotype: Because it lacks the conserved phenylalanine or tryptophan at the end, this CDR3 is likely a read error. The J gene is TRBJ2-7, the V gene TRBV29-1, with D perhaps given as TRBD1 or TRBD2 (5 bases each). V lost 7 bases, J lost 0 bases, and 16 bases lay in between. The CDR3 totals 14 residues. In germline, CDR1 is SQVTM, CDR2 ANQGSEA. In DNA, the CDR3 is TGCAGCGCTATGGGGGTCCCAAGCTCCTACGAGCAGTACTTA. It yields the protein CSAMGVPSSYEQYL.

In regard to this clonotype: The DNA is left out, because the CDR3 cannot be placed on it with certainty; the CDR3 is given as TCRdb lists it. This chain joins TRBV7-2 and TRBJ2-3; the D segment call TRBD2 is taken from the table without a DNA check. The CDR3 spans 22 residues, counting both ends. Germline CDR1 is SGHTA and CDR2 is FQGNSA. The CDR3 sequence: CASSLYICSATPGRTSTDTQYF.

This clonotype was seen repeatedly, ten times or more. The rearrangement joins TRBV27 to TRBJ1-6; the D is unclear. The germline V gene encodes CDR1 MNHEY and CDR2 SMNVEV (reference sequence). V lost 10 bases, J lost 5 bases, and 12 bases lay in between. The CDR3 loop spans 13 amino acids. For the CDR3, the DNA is TGTGCCACCAGCGAGTCCCATAATTCACCCCTCCACTTT. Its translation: CATSESHNSPLHF.

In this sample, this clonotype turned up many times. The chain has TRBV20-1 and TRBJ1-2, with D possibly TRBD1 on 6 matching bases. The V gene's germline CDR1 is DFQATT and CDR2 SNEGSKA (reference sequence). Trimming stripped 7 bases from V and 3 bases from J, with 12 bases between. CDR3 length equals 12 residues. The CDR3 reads CSGSEGDYGYTF. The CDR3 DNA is TGCAGTGGCAGTGAGGGGGACTATGGCTACACCTTC.

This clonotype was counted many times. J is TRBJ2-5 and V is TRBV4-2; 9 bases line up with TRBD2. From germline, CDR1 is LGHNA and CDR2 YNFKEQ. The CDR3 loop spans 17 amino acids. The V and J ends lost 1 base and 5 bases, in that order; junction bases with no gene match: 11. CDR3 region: CASSQVTSGPNGETQYF. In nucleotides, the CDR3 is TGTGCCAGCAGCCAAGTGACTAGCGGACCGAACGGGGAGACCCAGTACTTC.

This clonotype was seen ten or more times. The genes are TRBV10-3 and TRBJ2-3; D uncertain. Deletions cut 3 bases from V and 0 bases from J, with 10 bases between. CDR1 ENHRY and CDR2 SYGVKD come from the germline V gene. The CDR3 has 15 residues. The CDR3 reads CAISDIAASTDTQYF. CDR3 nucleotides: TGTGCCATCAGTGATATAGCCGCTAGCACAGATACGCAGTATTTT.

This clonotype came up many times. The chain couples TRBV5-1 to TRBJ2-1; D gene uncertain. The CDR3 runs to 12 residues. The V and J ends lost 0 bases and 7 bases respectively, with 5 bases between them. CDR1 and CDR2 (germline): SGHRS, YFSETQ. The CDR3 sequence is CASSLGMNEQFF. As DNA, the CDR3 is TGCGCCAGCAGCTTGGGAATGAATGAGCAGTTCTTC.

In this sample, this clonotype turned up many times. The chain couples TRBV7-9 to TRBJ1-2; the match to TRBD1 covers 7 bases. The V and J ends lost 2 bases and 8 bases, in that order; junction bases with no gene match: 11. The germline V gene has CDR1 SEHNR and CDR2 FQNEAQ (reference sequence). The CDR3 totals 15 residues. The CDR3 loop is CASSLRQGNINGYTF. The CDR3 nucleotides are TGTGCCAGCAGCTTAAGACAGGGAAATATTAACGGCTACACCTTC.

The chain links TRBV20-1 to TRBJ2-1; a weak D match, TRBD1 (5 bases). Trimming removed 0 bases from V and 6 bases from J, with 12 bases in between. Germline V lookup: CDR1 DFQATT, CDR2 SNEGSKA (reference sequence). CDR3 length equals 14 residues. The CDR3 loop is CSARDGRVINEQFF. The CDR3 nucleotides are TGCAGTGCTAGAGACGGCAGGGTTATCAATGAGCAGTTCTTC.

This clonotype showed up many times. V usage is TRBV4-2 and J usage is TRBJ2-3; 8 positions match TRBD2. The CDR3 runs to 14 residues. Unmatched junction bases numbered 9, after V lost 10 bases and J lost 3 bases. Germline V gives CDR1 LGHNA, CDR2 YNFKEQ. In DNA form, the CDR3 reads TGTGCCACCTCGGGACTAGGGGGAACAGATACGCAGTATTTT. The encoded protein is CATSGLGGTDTQYF.

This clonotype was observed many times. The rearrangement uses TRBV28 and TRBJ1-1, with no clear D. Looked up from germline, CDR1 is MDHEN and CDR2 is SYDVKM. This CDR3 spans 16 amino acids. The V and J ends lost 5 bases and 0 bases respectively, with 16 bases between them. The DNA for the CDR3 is TGTGCCAGCAGTCCCTCACGGATCCGAATGAACACTGAAGCTTTCTTT. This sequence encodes CASSPSRIRMNTEAFF.

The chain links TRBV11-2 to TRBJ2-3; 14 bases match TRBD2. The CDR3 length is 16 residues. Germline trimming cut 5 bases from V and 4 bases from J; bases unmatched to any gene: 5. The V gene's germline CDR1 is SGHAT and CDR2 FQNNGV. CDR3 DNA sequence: TGTGCCAGCAGCCGATGGACTAGCGGGAGGTCAGATACGCAGTATTTT. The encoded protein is CASSRWTSGRSDTQYF. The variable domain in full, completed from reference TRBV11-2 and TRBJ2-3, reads EAGVAQSPRYKIIEKRQSVAFWCNPISGHATLYWYQQILGQGPKLLIQFQNNGVVDDSQLPKDRFSAERLKGVDSTLKIQPAKLEDSAVYLCASSRWTSGRSDTQYFGPGTRLTVL.

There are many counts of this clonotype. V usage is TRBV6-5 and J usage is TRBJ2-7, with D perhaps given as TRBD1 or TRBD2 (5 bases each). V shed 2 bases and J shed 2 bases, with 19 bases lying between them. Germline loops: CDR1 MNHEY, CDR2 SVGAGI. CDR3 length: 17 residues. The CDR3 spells CASSYQIPGTVTYEQYF. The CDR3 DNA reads TGTGCCAGCAGTTACCAAATTCCGGGGACGGTGACCTACGAGCAGTACTTC.

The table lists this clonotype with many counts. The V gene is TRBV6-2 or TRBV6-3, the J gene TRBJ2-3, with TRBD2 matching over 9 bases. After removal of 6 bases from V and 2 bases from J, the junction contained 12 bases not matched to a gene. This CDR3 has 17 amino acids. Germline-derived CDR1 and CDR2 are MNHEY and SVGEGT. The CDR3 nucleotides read TGTGCCAGCAGAAGACCGACTAGCGGACGTACCACAGATACGCAGTATTTT. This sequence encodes CASRRPTSGRTTDTQYF.

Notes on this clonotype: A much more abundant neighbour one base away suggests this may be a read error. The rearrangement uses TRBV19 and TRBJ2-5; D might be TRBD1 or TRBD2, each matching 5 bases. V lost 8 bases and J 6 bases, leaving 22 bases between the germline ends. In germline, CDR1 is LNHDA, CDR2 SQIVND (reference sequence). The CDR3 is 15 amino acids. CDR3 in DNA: TGTGCCAGTCGCCGGGTATCGGGGCCACAAAAGACCCAGTACTTC. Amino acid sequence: CASRRVSGPQKTQYF.